Reported below is one T cell receptor beta chain. The source of the sample is a study of response to subunit inactivated influenza vaccine. TCRdb fed the RT-PCR reads into MiXCR, producing one record per CDR3 protein. The sample shows approximately 160,000 distinct CDR3 sequences, over 8.5% of them seen only once. The clonotype was recovered from a man between 50 and 69 years old who received an inactivated influenza vaccine. This material consisted of CD8+ T cells sorted from PBMCs, taken less than 30 months after vaccination.

This CDR3 reads CASSSQSSSSGRAYEQYF. The CDR3 DNA follows: TGTGCCAGCAGTTCACAATCCTCTTCTAGCGGGAGAGCCTACGAGCAGTACTTC. The chain couples TRBV12-3 or TRBV12-4 to TRBJ2-7; TRBD2 matches 10 bases. V shed 4 bases and J 2 bases; nucleotides not matched to a gene: 14. This CDR3 region has 18 residues.